The 3 T cell receptor beta chains reported below all come from one sample, sequenced in a study of blood T cell repertoires in COVID-19. Clones were read by immunoSEQ multiplex PCR, and TCRdb kept only the in-frame ones, dropping some. The repertoire has 270,000 or so clones, 84% of them found once; the top ten carry about 9.1%. The sample consisted of peripheral blood. These receptors were collected from a human donor in a cohort sampled during active COVID-19.

This clone was observed a few times. This chain joins TRBV4-1 and TRBJ2-1; TRBD2 aligns across 16 bases. Trimming removed 4 bases from V and 7 bases from J; junction bases left unmatched: 7. The CDR3 has 17 residues. Germline loops: CDR1 MGHRA, CDR2 YSYEKL. CDR3 amino acids: CASSRGLAGGPGNEQFF. The CDR3 DNA follows: TGCGCCAGCAGCCGGGGACTAGCGGGGGGGCCAGGTAATGAGCAGTTCTTC.

This chain connects TRBV28 to TRBJ2-7, with TRBD2 identical over 8 bases. The V and J ends lost 2 bases and 2 bases, in that order; junction bases with no gene match: 14. Germline V lookup: CDR1 MDHEN, CDR2 SYDVKM. CDR3 length: 18 amino acids. The CDR3 region is CASSLPGRGGIIPYEQYF. CDR3 DNA: TGTGCCAGCAGTTTACCCGGGCGCGGGGGGATAATTCCCTACGAGCAGTACTTC.

V and J are TRBV7-7 and TRBJ1-5; 10 bases fit TRBD1. This CDR3 contains 14 residues. Germline loops: CDR1 SSHAT, CDR2 FNYEAQ (reference sequence). This CDR3 reads CASQGTGENQPQHF. DNA of the CDR3: TGTGCTAGCCAGGGGACAGGGGAAAATCAGCCCCAGCATTTT. The entire variable domain, with the rest obtained from reference TRBV7-7 and TRBJ1-5, is as follows: GAGVSQSPRYKVTKRGQDVTLRCDPISSHATLYWYQQALGQGPEFLTYFNYEAQPDKSGLPSDRFSAERPEGSISTLTIQRTEQRDSAMYRCASQGTGENQPQHFGDGTRLSIL.